This note documents a single TCR beta chain sequence. Profiled with immunoSEQ multiplex PCR; TCRdb holds only in-frame clones, not every one. Among about 410,000 clones listed, about 88% were seen once. This entry is derived from a study of blood T cell repertoires in COVID-19. J gave up 11 bases and V 0 bases, and 9 bases lay outside the gene matches. The germline CDR1 and CDR2 sequences are SGHRS and YFSETQ. The CDR3 contains 15 residues. The V and J genes are TRBV5-1 and TRBJ1-4, with 8 bases lining up with TRBD1. This sequence originates from a woman aged 40-49 years with COVID-19, enrolled during active disease. Specimen: peripheral blood. The CDR3 DNA follows: TGCGCCAGCAGCTTGGATACAGGGGGGAAGACTAAACTGTTTTTT. Its translation is CASSLDTGGKTKLFF.